This T cell receptor beta chain was sequenced during a study of blood T cells in healthy people across ages. Study conclusions and caveats: There was a strong correlation between TCR beta diversity and naive T cell percentage.

A second about 7 to 11 cycle PCR used barcoded and J-beta primers. TCRdb re-called the 5' RACE reads through MiXCR, storing one row per CDR3 protein. Of over 500,000 distinct CDR3 sequences in the sample, around 27% were seen once. This clonotype was picked up one time. What it binds is unknown. The CDR3 covers 13 residues. Trimming stripped 6 bases from V and 1 base from J, with 10 bases between. These data also formed part of another study, on T cells of mothers and their children.

Material for sequencing was blood. The sequence came from a boy aged 2-15 years in good health. J is TRBJ2-7 and V is TRBV12-3 or TRBV12-4, with TRBD1 as a possible D gene (6 bases). CDR3 sequence: CASRVTGSYEQYF. CDR3 bases: TGTGCCAGCAGGGTCACAGGGTCCTACGAGCAGTACTTC.